What follows is one T cell receptor (beta chain) and its context. Its antigen is not known. The protocol was immunoSEQ multiplex PCR, while the TCRdb copy is restricted to in-frame clones and leaves out a portion. The data show roughly 330,000 clones, about 74% seen once. These data belong to a study of shared clonotypes between healthy human individuals. In the study overall: CD4 naive and memory got three plates each, CD8 naive two, CD8 memory one. Study results and caveats: In contrast to clonotypes shared by all four donors, non-shared clonotypes had lower generation probabilities.

The germline V gene has CDR1 KGHSH and CDR2 LQKENI. V shed 3 bases and J shed 5 bases, with 18 bases lying between them. CDR3 length: 16 residues. The sequencing sample was made of memory CD4+ T cells sorted from blood. The subset denotes: CD45RA-negative fraction. This TCR derives from a man aged 25 to 40 in good health. J is TRBJ2-3 and V is TRBV18, with D uncertain. CDR3 sequence: CASSPIFGPPKDTQYF. CDR3 coding DNA: TGTGCCAGCTCACCCATTTTTGGACCGCCCAAAGATACGCAGTATTTT.